This T cell receptor (beta chain) was observed in a study of cytomegalovirus exposure and HLA in healthy donors. Germline loops: CDR1 GTSNPN, CDR2 SVGIG (reference sequence). V was cut by 0 bases and J by 10 bases, with 16 bases left in between. The CDR3 has 15 amino acids. The PCR employed 60 Vbeta primers together with 13 Jbeta primers. TCRdb's copy holds only in-frame clones and misses some; the assay was immunoSEQ multiplex PCR. The table lists some 190,000 clones, 80% of them singletons. The sequencing sample was made of PBMCs. The gene calls are TRBV30 and TRBJ1-6; weak D call: TRBD1 (5 bases). This TCR derives from a woman in her twenties or thirties in good health and CMV-seronegative. The DNA of the CDR3 is TGTGCCTGGAGTGTGAGGGCCGGGAGGGGATCACCCCTCCACTTT. It specifies CAWSVRAGRGSPLHF. Full variable domain (missing parts from reference TRBV30 and TRBJ1-6): SQTIHQWPATLVQPVGSPLSLECTVEGTSNPNLYWYRQAAGRGLQLLFYSVGIGQISSEVPQNLSASRPQDRQFILSSKKLLLSDSGFYLCAWSVRAGRGSPLHFGNGTRLTVT.